This T cell receptor (beta chain) was retrieved from a study of Ad26.COV2.S vaccination and SARS-CoV-2 variants (dated by TCRdb to 2020 to 2022). About the investigation overall: Vaccine-arm donors were drawn from COV1001, a multicentre, randomized, double-blind, placebo-controlled phase I-IIa trial of Ad26.COV2.S in healthy adults. Ad26.COV2.S was given intramuscularly at 5x10^10 or 1x10^11 viral particles, as a single shot or as two shots 56 days apart. The specificity and breadth of SARS-CoV-2-reactive T cell receptors after Ad26.COV2.S vaccination were assessed by TCRbeta repertoire sequencing. The TCR-sequenced set comprised approximately 32 samples: 19 Ad26.COV2.S vaccine recipients, 5 placebo recipients and 8 SARS-CoV-2 convalescent individuals. Trial participants were randomized into five groups of five, in which low-dose or high-dose Ad26.COV2.S was given once or twice, or placebo was given on both occasions. Blinding of investigators to trial group allocation was maintained during experiments and outcome assessment. Overall study outcomes, separate from this receptor: The authors noted that total T cell responses may have been underestimated by the TCR breadth and depth analyses. Vaccine and placebo recipients had comparable non-spike TCR breadth, which fits with the vaccine containing only spike. Ad26.COV2.S recipients had higher spike-specific TCR breadth than placebo recipients (P = 0.0014). After vaccination, spike-specific CD8+ and CD4+ T cell responses were reported to show substantial breadth. The study was not powered for comparison of responses between vaccine doses or regimens.

Details on this clone: Its antigen is still unknown. Base quality data are lacking; no much larger clone is found one base away.

TCRbeta CDR3 regions were sequenced with the immunoSEQ Assay. After extraction, genomic DNA underwent amplification by bias-controlled multiplex PCR, followed by high-throughput sequencing. In the source study's methods: To quantify the absolute abundance of every unique TCRbeta CDR3 region, sequences were collapsed and filtered. T cell fraction was estimated by normalizing TCRbeta template counts to usable DNA, which was measured by amplifying reference genes present in all nucleated cells. Repertoire TCRs were annotated as SARS-CoV-2-specific by exact matching of V gene, CDR3 amino acid sequence and J gene to a known reactive TCR set. MIRA supplied the reference SARS-CoV-2 TCR set, which was filtered for enrichment in COVID-19-positive ImmuneCODE repertoires so that public or cross-reactive TCRs were removed. Drawing on the MIRA antigens, annotated TCRs were analysed further at the level of specific ORF or position within ORF. Depth was the summed frequency of annotated unique rearrangements, while breadth was defined as annotated unique rearrangements over total unique productive rearrangements. Two-sided Wilcoxon rank-sum tests were used to compare TCR breadth between groups. TCRdb re-hosts the immuneACCESS table, in-frame sequences only. Its copies lack some clones; in the studies checked, an unresolved V gene accounts for under half of them, and the cause for the rest is not known. V, J and clone size were drawn from that table, and D and trimming were deduced from the DNA. The sample table lists hundreds of thousands of clones, 89% of them with a count of one. About 1.5% of the sample rests with the top ten.

The CDR3 has 14 amino acids, counting the end cysteine and phenylalanine. Just the 42-base CDR3 DNA is kept, in frame starting at base 1. Per the germline V gene, ENHRY is the CDR1 and SYGVKD is the CDR2. V is cut by 3 bases and J by 6 bases, and the space between the germline ends is 14 bases. Interpreted using the paper, the treatment or condition label stands for: roughly 18 received Ad26.COV2.S at low or high dose, single or two shots; several received placebo; per-sample allocation not given. For vaccine and placebo recipients, the sequenced repertoires came from samples collected on day 63 after the first injection. Cohort 1b enrolled 25 to 30 adults aged 18-55 years at a single site in Boston, USA, between 29 July and 7 August 2020. Ad26.COV2.S consisted of a replication-incompetent adenovirus type 26 vector by which a prefusion-stabilized SARS-CoV-2 spike protein from the original Wuhan strain was expressed.

Rearrangement joined TRBV10-3 to TRBJ1-1; tentative D gene TRBD1, with 6 bases matching. Sequenced here: peripheral blood, sampled in a trial of Ad26.COV2.S vaccine versus placebo. This clonotype was obtained from a person aged 18-65 years who received the Ad26.COV2.S COVID-19 vaccine or a placebo. CDR3 region: CAISDPTGSAEAFF. The DNA is as follows: TGTGCCATCAGTGACCCGACAGGTAGCGCTGAAGCTTTCTTT.